One and the same sample provided the 9 T cell receptor beta chains below, sequenced in a study of blood T cell repertoires in COVID-19. Sequenced by immunoSEQ multiplex PCR; TCRdb stores in-frame clones only, minus some. There are under 100,000 clones in the sample; about 80% occur only once, and around 12% lies in the top ten. The sample was peripheral blood. All receptors derive from a woman aged 35 to 49 with active or convalescent COVID-19.

V usage is TRBV5-1 and J usage is TRBJ1-1; D is unresolved. V lost 4 bases and J 3 bases, leaving 10 bases between the germline ends. Germline-derived CDR1 and CDR2 are SGHRS and YFSETQ. There are 13 residues in the CDR3. Here the CDR3 reads CASSDQVDTEAFF. CDR3 DNA: TGCGCCAGCAGCGATCAGGTCGACACTGAAGCTTTCTTT.

The chain carries TRBV4-1 and TRBJ2-5, with D possibly TRBD1 on 6 matching bases. This CDR3 spans 15 amino acids. Germline loops: CDR1 MGHRA, CDR2 YSYEKL. The ends were cut back, 2 bases at V and 1 base at J, with 11 bases in the middle. The CDR3 region is CASSQTRGTQETQYF. The CDR3 DNA sequence: TGCGCCAGCAGCCAAACCAGGGGAACCCAAGAGACCCAGTACTTC.

A few counts support this clone. The chain joins TRBV3-1 (or the pseudogene TRBV3-2) to TRBJ2-7; maybe TRBD2 (5 bases). CDR3 size: 14 residues. Between the trimmed V and J ends, which lost 2 bases and 2 bases, there was a span of 10 bases. Germline V gene data show CDR1 as LGHDT and CDR2 as YNNKEL (reference sequence). This chain's CDR3 is CASSQPGVPYEQYF. The CDR3 DNA sequence: TGTGCCAGCAGCCAACCCGGGGTACCCTACGAGCAGTACTTC.

This chain joins TRBV6-5 and TRBJ1-4; 7 nucleotides align to TRBD1. Trimming took 8 bases from V and 5 from J; bases not matched to a gene: 5. The CDR3 length is 13 residues. CDR1 and CDR2 from the germline V gene are MNHEY and SVGAGI. CDR3 DNA: TGTGCCAGCCGGACAGGAGGAAATGAAAAACTGTTTTTT. As protein: CASRTGGNEKLFF.

This chain links TRBV6-5 with TRBJ1-3, with D possibly matching TRBD1 (5 bases). This CDR3 has 15 amino acids. The germline CDR1 and CDR2 sequences are MNHEY and SVGAGI. V was clipped by 3 bases and J by 7 bases, with 16 bases between them. Here the CDR3 reads CASSYSTESRNTIYF. The CDR3 DNA reads TGTGCCAGCAGTTATTCGACAGAAAGTAGGAACACCATATATTTT.

The rearrangement joins TRBV18 to TRBJ2-5, with unresolved D. In germline, CDR1 is KGHSH, CDR2 LQKENI. V dropped 2 bases and J dropped 0 bases, with 4 bases sitting between them. The CDR3 consists of 13 residues. CDR3 DNA sequence: TGTGCCAGCTCACCAACAGACCAAGAGACCCAGTACTTC. It yields the protein CASSPTDQETQYF.

The chain employs TRBV6-6 and TRBJ1-2; TRBD1 matches 9 bases. The CDR3 sequence is 16 residues long. V lost 3 bases, J lost 8 bases, and 13 bases stayed unmatched. Germline values: CDR1 MNHNY, CDR2 SVGAGI (reference sequence). CDR3 amino acids: CASSYTAGTGSQGYTF. The CDR3 bases are TGTGCCAGCAGTTATACTGCCGGGACAGGGTCACAAGGCTACACCTTC.

This clone was counted a single time. The chain recombines TRBV6-5 with TRBJ2-3; tentative D call: TRBD2 (6 bases). This CDR3 comprises 13 residues. Trimming removed 10 bases from V and 2 bases from J, with 13 bases in between. Germline V gene sequence: CDR1 MNHEY, CDR2 SVGAGI. The CDR3 protein is CATPGDFTDTQYF. CDR3 DNA: TGTGCCACCCCCGGGGACTTCACAGATACGCAGTATTTT.

Note on this clone: A junction end diverges from the germline sequence, so it may reflect a read error. V usage is TRBV7-9 and J usage is TRBJ1-4; 7 positions match TRBD1. CDR1 and CDR2 (germline): SEHNR, FQNEAQ (reference sequence). CDR3 size: 14 residues. The CDR3 loop reads CASSAPGQNVKLFF. The CDR3 region has the DNA TGTGCCAGCAGCGCTCCGGGACAGAATGTAAAACTGTTTTTT.